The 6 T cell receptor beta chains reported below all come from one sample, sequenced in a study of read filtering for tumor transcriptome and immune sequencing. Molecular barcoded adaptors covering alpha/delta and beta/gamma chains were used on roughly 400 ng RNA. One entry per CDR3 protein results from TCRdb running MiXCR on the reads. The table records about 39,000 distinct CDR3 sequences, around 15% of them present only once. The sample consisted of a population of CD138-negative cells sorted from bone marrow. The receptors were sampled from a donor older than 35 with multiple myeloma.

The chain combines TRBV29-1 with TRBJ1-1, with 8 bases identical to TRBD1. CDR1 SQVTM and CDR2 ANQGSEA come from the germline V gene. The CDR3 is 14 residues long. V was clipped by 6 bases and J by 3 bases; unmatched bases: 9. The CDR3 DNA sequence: TGCAGCGTGAGGACAGGGCTCACGGACACTGAAGCTTTCTTT. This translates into CSVRTGLTDTEAFF.

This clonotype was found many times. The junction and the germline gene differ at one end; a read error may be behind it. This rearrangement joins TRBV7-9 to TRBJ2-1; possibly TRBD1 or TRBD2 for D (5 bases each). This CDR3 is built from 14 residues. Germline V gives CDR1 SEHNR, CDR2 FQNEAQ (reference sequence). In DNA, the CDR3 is TGTGCCAGCAGATTAGGGGCGGGCTCGAATGAGCAGTTCTTC. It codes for CASRLGAGSNEQFF.

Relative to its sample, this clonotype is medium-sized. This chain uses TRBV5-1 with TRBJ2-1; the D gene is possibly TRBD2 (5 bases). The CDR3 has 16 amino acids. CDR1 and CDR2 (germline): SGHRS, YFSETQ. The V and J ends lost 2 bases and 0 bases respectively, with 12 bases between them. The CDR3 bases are TGCGCCAGCAGCTTAGCTCCGGGGAGCTCCTACAATGAGCAGTTCTTC. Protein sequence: CASSLAPGSSYNEQFF. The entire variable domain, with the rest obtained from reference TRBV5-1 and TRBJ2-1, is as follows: KAGVTQTPRYLIKTRGQQVTLSCSPISGHRSVSWYQQTPGQGLQFLFEYFSETQRNKGNFPGRFSGRQFSNSRSEMNVSTLELGDSALYLCASSLAPGSSYNEQFFGPGTRLTVL.

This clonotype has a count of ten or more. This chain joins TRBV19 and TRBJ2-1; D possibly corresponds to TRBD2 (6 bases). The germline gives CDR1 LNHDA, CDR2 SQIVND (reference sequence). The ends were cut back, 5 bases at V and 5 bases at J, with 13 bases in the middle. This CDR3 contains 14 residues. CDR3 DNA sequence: TGTGCCAGTAGTCGGCTAGCGACCCACAATGAGCAGTTCTTC. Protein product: CASSRLATHNEQFF.

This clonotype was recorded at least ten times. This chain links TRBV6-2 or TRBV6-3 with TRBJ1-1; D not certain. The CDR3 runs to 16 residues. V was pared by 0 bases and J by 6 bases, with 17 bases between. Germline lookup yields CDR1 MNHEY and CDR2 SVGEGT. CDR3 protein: CASSYSGQRMKPEAFF. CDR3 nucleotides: TGTGCCAGCAGTTACTCAGGGCAGAGGATGAAGCCTGAAGCTTTCTTT.

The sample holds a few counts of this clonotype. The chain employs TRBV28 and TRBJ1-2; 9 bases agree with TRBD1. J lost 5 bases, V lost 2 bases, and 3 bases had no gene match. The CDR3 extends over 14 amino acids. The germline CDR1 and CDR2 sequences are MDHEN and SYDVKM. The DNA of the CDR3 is TGTGCCAGCAGTTTACGCGGACAGGGGTATGGCTACACCTTC. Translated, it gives CASSLRGQGYGYTF.